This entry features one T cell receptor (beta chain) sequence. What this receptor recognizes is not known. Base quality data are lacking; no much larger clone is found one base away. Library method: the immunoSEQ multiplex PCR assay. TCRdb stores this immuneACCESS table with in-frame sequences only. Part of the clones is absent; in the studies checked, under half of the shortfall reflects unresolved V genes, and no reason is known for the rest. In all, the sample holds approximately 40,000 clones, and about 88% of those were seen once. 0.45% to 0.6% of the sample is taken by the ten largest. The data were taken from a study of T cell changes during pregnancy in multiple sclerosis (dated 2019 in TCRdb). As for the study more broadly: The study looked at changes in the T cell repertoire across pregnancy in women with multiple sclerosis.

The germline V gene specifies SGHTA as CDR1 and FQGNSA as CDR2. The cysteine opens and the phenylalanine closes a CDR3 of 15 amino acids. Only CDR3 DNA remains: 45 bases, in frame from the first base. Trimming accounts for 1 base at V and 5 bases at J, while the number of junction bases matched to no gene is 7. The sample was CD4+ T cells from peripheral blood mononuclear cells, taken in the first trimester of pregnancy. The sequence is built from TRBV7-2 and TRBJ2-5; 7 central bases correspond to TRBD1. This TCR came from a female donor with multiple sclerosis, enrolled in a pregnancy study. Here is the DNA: TGTGCCAGCAGCTTAGTATCACAGGGGATGGAGACCCAGTACTTC. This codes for CASSLVSQGMETQYF.